The 32 T cell receptor beta chains given below trace back to one sample, sequenced in a study of vaccination effects on CD4 cells after COVID-19 (dated by TCRdb to between 2021 and 2023). To identify antigen-specific CD4+ T cell clonotypes by their expansion, the ViraFEST assay first stimulated PBMC with viral peptide pools and then applied TCR sequencing. After less than 13 days of culture, CD4+ T cells were isolated with the EasySep CD4+ T cell isolation kit. Healthy vaccine recipients had no prior SARS-CoV-2 infection, confirmed by negative nucleocapsid antibodies before and after vaccination. No antigen is known for these receptors. Libraries were made using the immunoSEQ multiplex PCR assay. As stored in TCRdb, this immuneACCESS dataset retains in-frame rearrangements with V and J assigned. A fraction of the clones does not appear; measured against another copy, unresolved V genes explain less than half of the discrepancy, and the remainder lacks a known reason. The sample yields tens of thousands of clones; under 85% were counted once. The ten largest clones add up to roughly 3.1% of the sample.

This material consisted of CD4+ T cells from PBMCs cultured with HCoV-NL63 spike peptides, taken before COVID-19 vaccination. The cell subset or site label, as the study defines it: HCoV-NL63 spike overlapping peptide pool stimulation. The receptors here all came from a human donor who received a COVID-19 vaccine.

The chain is built from TRBV7-9 and TRBJ2-2; 8 bases agree with TRBD1. Germline CDR1 is SEHNR and CDR2 is FQNEAQ (reference sequence). This CDR3 spans 14 amino acids. V was pared by 5 bases and J by 5 bases, with 4 bases of the junction left unmatched. CDR3 DNA sequence: TGTGCCAGCAGCCGGGACAGGCTAACCGGGGAGCTGTTTTTT. It specifies CASSRDRLTGELFF.

The table lists this clone with a few counts. The chain couples TRBV18 to TRBJ1-2; weak D call: TRBD1 (6 bases). The CDR3 has 14 residues. Deletions cut 6 bases from V and 0 bases from J, with 11 bases between. CDR1 is KGHSH, CDR2 LQKENI, per germline. The CDR3 sequence is CASSAQGTNYGYTF. CDR3 DNA: TGTGCCAGCTCTGCACAGGGTACTAACTATGGCTACACCTTC.

The chain carries TRBV5-1 and TRBJ2-4, with 10 bases fitting TRBD1. This CDR3 is 16 amino acids long. V shed 5 bases, J shed 2 bases, and the junction held 7 bases outside the gene matches. The germline CDR1 and CDR2 sequences are SGHRS and YFSETQ. CDR3 nucleotide sequence: TGCGCCAGCAGTCCGACAGGGGGCGTCTCCAAAAACATTCAGTACTTC. Its protein is CASSPTGGVSKNIQYF.

This rearrangement joins TRBV5-8 to TRBJ2-6; TRBD2 might be the D (5 bases). Per germline, CDR1 SGHTS and CDR2 YDEGEE. The CDR3 length is 17 residues. The V gene lost 3 bases and the J gene lost 4 bases, with 17 bases spanning the gap. For the CDR3, the DNA is TGTGCCAGCAGCTCCCGCTACGGGGATGACGGGGCCAACGTCCTGACTTTC. Translated, it gives CASSSRYGDDGANVLTF. The full variable domain, its missing parts supplied by reference TRBV5-8 and TRBJ2-6, is EAGVTQSPTHLIKTRGQQATLRCSPISGHTSVYWYQQALGLGLQFLLWYDEGEERNRGNFPPRFSGRQFPNYSSELNVNALELEDSALYLCASSSRYGDDGANVLTFGAGSRLTVL.

J is TRBJ2-2 and V is TRBV5-1; 9 nucleotides line up with TRBD1. This CDR3 has 16 amino acids. The germline V gene encodes CDR1 SGHRS and CDR2 YFSETQ. V lost 4 bases to trimming and J lost 2 bases; unmatched junction nucleotides: 6. CDR3 sequence: CASSPPGQGNTGELFF. In nucleotides, the CDR3 is TGCGCCAGCAGCCCGCCGGGACAGGGAAACACCGGGGAGCTGTTTTTT.

This chain joins TRBV5-1 and TRBJ1-1, with D unresolved. Germline CDR1 SGHRS, CDR2 YFSETQ. V lost 0 bases and J 2 bases, leaving 5 bases between the germline ends. The CDR3 contains 13 residues. Here the CDR3 DNA reads TGCGCCAGCAGCTTGGGTAGTAACACTGAAGCTTTCTTT. Residues: CASSLGSNTEAFF.

The J gene is TRBJ2-7, the V gene TRBV11-3; 8 nucleotides match TRBD1. Germline values: CDR1 SGHNT, CDR2 YENEEA. Trimming cost V 5 bases and J 6 bases; bases outside gene matches: 12. CDR3 length equals 15 residues. CDR3 sequence: CASSPARDRTLEQYV. Written as DNA, the CDR3 is TGTGCCAGCAGCCCCGCCCGGGACAGGACCCTCGAGCAGTACGTC.

In DNA, the CDR3 is TGTGCCAGTAGTCAACCGGGACAGGGGGCAGATACGCAGTATTTT. Its translation is CASSQPGQGADTQYF. The chain uses TRBV19 and TRBJ2-3; TRBD1 matches 11 bases. This CDR3 spans 15 amino acids. CDR1 is LNHDA and CDR2 is SQIVND in the germline V gene (reference sequence). Trimming removed 5 bases from V and 4 bases from J; junction bases left unmatched: 5.

The count of this clone is one. V is TRBV10-3 and J is TRBJ1-5, with D perhaps matching TRBD1 (5 bases). The germline V gene encodes CDR1 ENHRY and CDR2 SYGVKD. V dropped 11 bases and J dropped 4 bases, with 21 bases sitting between them. The CDR3 totals 15 residues. The CDR3 protein is CASRGAEKGNQPQHF. The CDR3 nucleotides are TGTGCCTCACGAGGGGCCGAGAAGGGGAATCAGCCCCAGCATTTT.

The J gene is TRBJ2-5, the V gene TRBV12-5, with D tentatively TRBD2 (7 bases). The CDR3 is made up of 16 amino acids. V was trimmed by 4 bases and J by 5 bases, leaving 20 bases between them. CDR1 and CDR2 (germline): LGHNT, FRNRAP. The CDR3 protein is CASGSRGGGARETQYF. The CDR3 coding sequence is TGTGCTAGTGGTTCCCGAGGAGGGGGGGCTAGGGAGACCCAGTACTTC.

The J gene is TRBJ1-1, the V gene TRBV7-3; no definite D call. CDR1 is SGHTA, CDR2 FQGTGA, per germline. V was pared by 3 bases and J by 6 bases, with 17 bases between. CDR3 size: 15 residues. In nucleotides, the CDR3 is TGTGCCAGCAGCTTCCGTGTGAACGACAACGCTGAAGCTTTCTTT. Translated: CASSFRVNDNAEAFF. The full variable domain, completed using reference TRBV7-3 and TRBJ1-1, is GAGVSQTPSNKVTEKGKYVELRCDPISGHTALYWYRQSLGQGPEFLIYFQGTGAADDSGLPNDRFFAVRPEGSVSTLKIQRTERGDSAVYLCASSFRVNDNAEAFFGQGTRLTVV.

V and J are TRBV5-5 and TRBJ2-2; D might be TRBD1 (7 bases). This CDR3 contains 15 residues. Per the germline V gene, CDR1 is SGHKS and CDR2 is YYEKEE (reference sequence). V dropped 4 bases and J dropped 5 bases, with 15 bases sitting between them. The CDR3 region is CASSRTGGATGELFF. In DNA, the CDR3 is TGTGCCAGCAGCCGGACAGGCGGGGCAACCGGGGAGCTGTTTTTT.

This clone occurred a few times. As DNA, the CDR3 is TGTGCCAGCAGCGTGTCCAGTAGGTCGGAGGCCGGGGAGCTGTTTTTT. It specifies CASSVSSRSEAGELFF. The chain couples TRBV9 to TRBJ2-2; D may be TRBD2 (5 bases). This CDR3 contains 16 residues. From germline, CDR1 is SGDLS and CDR2 YYNGEE. The germline V and J ends were trimmed by 2 bases and 6 bases, with 17 bases remaining between them. Full variable domain (outside the CDR3, taken from reference TRBV9 and TRBJ2-2): DSGVTQTPKHLITATGQRVTLRCSPRSGDLSVYWYQQSLDQGLQFLIQYYNGEERAKGNILERFSAQQFPDLHSELNLSSLELGDSALYFCASSVSSRSEAGELFFGEGSRLTVL.

The V gene is TRBV19, the J gene TRBJ1-2; 9 nucleotides line up with TRBD1. With 4 bases clipped from V and 1 base from J, the junction kept 7 bases outside the gene matches. Per germline, CDR1 LNHDA and CDR2 SQIVND (reference sequence). The CDR3 sequence is 16 residues long. The CDR3 DNA follows: TGTGCCAGTAGTACTACAGGGGGCCTCCTTAACTATGGCTACACCTTC. This codes for CASSTTGGLLNYGYTF.

V is TRBV6-5 and J is TRBJ1-4; D is unresolved. V was pared by 0 bases and J by 7 bases, with 9 bases between. In germline, CDR1 is MNHEY, CDR2 SVGAGI. The CDR3 extends over 14 amino acids. For the CDR3, the DNA is TGTGCCAGCAGTTACTCGGCAGCTGGTGAAAAACTGTTTTTT. Translation gives CASSYSAAGEKLFF.

The V gene is TRBV21-1, the J gene TRBJ2-6. TRBV21-1 is annotated as a pseudogene. The CDR3 loop spans 14 amino acids. The CDR3, as DNA: TGTGCCAGCAGCAAAAGCTCTGGGGCCAACGTCCTGACTTTC. This codes for CASSKSSGANVLTF.

The chain employs TRBV11-2 and TRBJ1-4; 12 nucleotides align to TRBD1. The CDR3 covers 15 residues. V shed 1 base, J shed 7 bases, and the junction held 1 base outside the gene matches. Germline V gene lookup returns CDR1 SGHAT and CDR2 FQNNGV. This CDR3 reads CASSLGDRGREKLFF. In DNA form, the CDR3 reads TGTGCCAGCAGCTTAGGGGACAGGGGGCGTGAAAAACTGTTTTTT. Full variable domain (outside the CDR3, taken from reference TRBV11-2 and TRBJ1-4): EAGVAQSPRYKIIEKRQSVAFWCNPISGHATLYWYQQILGQGPKLLIQFQNNGVVDDSQLPKDRFSAERLKGVDSTLKIQPAKLEDSAVYLCASSLGDRGREKLFFGSGTQLSVL.

V and J are TRBV6-1 and TRBJ1-1; D is ambiguous. CDR3 length: 13 residues. Germline CDR1 is MNHNS and CDR2 is SASEGT. Trimming pared 2 bases from V and 4 bases from J, leaving 8 bases between. CDR3 loop: CASSEFQFTEAFF. CDR3 in DNA: TGTGCCAGCAGTGAATTTCAGTTCACTGAAGCTTTCTTT.

The rearrangement joins TRBV4-2 to TRBJ1-6; TRBD1 is a possible D gene (5 bases). Germline V lookup: CDR1 LGHNA, CDR2 YNFKEQ. V lost 2 bases to trimming and J lost 13 bases, with 6 bases between them. The CDR3 sequence is 11 residues long. As DNA, the CDR3 is TGTGCCAGCAGCCAACCAGGGCCCCTCCACTTT. It is translated as CASSQPGPLHF.

This chain links TRBV18 with TRBJ1-5; no firm D call. Trimming took 2 bases from V and 2 from J, leaving 4 bases between them. Germline CDR1 and CDR2: KGHSH and LQKENI. CDR3 length equals 13 residues. The CDR3 DNA sequence: TGTGCCAGCTCACCAAATGGCAATCAGCCCCAGCATTTT. Its protein is CASSPNGNQPQHF. The full variable domain, rest sourced from reference TRBV18 and TRBJ1-5, is NAGVMQNPRHLVRRRGQEARLRCSPMKGHSHVYWYRQLPEEGLKFMVYLQKENIIDESGMPKERFSAEFPKEGPSILRIQQVVRGDSAAYFCASSPNGNQPQHFGDGTRLSIL.

The rearrangement joins TRBV4-1 to TRBJ2-7; TRBD2 matches at 9 bases. This CDR3 comprises 16 residues. V trimming: 1 base; J trimming: 4 bases; junction bases outside the gene matches: 8. Germline CDR1 is MGHRA and CDR2 is YSYEKL. The CDR3 spells CASSQVGRGGRYEQYV. The DNA of the CDR3 is TGCGCCAGCAGCCAAGTAGGGCGGGGGGGCCGATACGAGCAGTACGTC.

The V gene is TRBV14, the J gene TRBJ2-1; 7 bases align to TRBD2. The CDR3 covers 16 residues. Germline V gene sequence: CDR1 SGHDN, CDR2 FVKESK. Losses at the gene ends were 5 bases for V and 3 bases for J; bases not matched to a gene: 10. In DNA form, the CDR3 reads TGTGCCAGCAGCAAACAGCGGGGACGAGACTACAATGAGCAGTTCTTC. This translates into CASSKQRGRDYNEQFF. Looking up the rest from reference TRBV14 and TRBJ2-1 gives the full variable domain: EAGVTQFPSHSVIEKGQTVTLRCDPISGHDNLYWYRRVMGKEIKFLLHFVKESKQDESGMPNNRFLAERTGGTYSTLKVQPAELEDSGVYFCASSKQRGRDYNEQFFGPGTRLTVL.

This chain uses TRBV6-6 with TRBJ1-5; maybe TRBD1 (6 bases). CDR1 MNHNY and CDR2 SVGAGI come from the germline V gene (reference sequence). This CDR3 is built from 16 residues. V was cut by 6 bases and J by 0 bases, with 15 bases left in between. Written as DNA, the CDR3 is TGTGCCAGCAGAACGACAGGCGACTATAGCAATCAGCCCCAGCATTTT. Its translation is CASRTTGDYSNQPQHF.

The V gene is TRBV30, the J gene TRBJ2-2; D is possibly TRBD1 (5 bases). CDR1 is GTSNPN, CDR2 SVGIG, per germline (reference sequence). The CDR3 runs 13 residues. V lost 6 bases and J 6 bases, leaving 14 bases between the germline ends. This CDR3 is CACQGRSAGELFF. In DNA, the CDR3 is TGTGCCTGCCAGGGTCGCAGCGCCGGGGAGCTGTTTTTT.

The chain has TRBV5-5 and TRBJ1-2, with 7 positions matching TRBD1. The trim removed 4 bases at V and 5 bases at J, leaving 11 bases unmatched. The CDR3 runs to 15 residues. CDR1 is SGHKS and CDR2 is YYEKEE in the germline V gene (reference sequence). In DNA, the CDR3 is TGTGCCAGCAGCATGGTAGGGGGCGCCGGTTATGGCTACACCTTC. Protein sequence: CASSMVGGAGYGYTF.

The genes are TRBV6-1 and TRBJ1-1; 9 nucleotides agree with TRBD1. The CDR3 runs 19 residues. The trim removed 0 bases at V and 7 bases at J, leaving 18 bases unmatched. The germline CDR1 and CDR2 sequences are MNHNS and SASEGT. The CDR3 loop is CASSEAHRQGGLLSGEAFF. CDR3 in DNA: TGTGCCAGCAGTGAAGCGCATAGACAGGGGGGTTTATTGAGTGGTGAAGCTTTCTTT.

This clone was seen a single time. The V and J genes are TRBV18 and TRBJ2-5; maybe TRBD1 (6 bases). The CDR3 covers 15 residues. Looked up from germline, CDR1 is KGHSH and CDR2 is LQKENI. Trimming took off 1 base at V and 3 bases at J, with 12 bases between the two ends. CDR3 bases: TGTGCCAGCTCACCACGGGTTTGGACAGAAGAGACCCAGTACTTC. It yields the protein CASSPRVWTEETQYF.

This chain connects TRBV7-3 to TRBJ2-5; D may be TRBD1 or TRBD2 (5 bases each). Germline lookup yields CDR1 SGHTA and CDR2 FQGTGA. There are 14 residues in the CDR3. V dropped 5 bases and J dropped 4 bases, with 14 bases sitting between them. The CDR3 region has the DNA TGTGCCAGCAGCCTTGCAGGGAGAGGAGAGACCCAGTACTTC. Its protein product is CASSLAGRGETQYF.

This clone was counted between two and nine times. V and J are TRBV13 and TRBJ2-2, with unresolved D. The CDR3 sequence is 12 residues long. The germline gives CDR1 PRHDT, CDR2 FYEKMQ (reference sequence). The ends were cut back, 5 bases at V and 8 bases at J, with 9 bases in the middle. The CDR3 protein is CASSIVTGELFF. The CDR3 region has the DNA TGTGCCAGCAGCATAGTCACAGGGGAGCTGTTTTTT.

CDR3 nucleotide sequence: TGTGCCAGCGCGACGGAAAATAATCAGCCCCAGCATTTT. It codes for CASATENNQPQHF. V is TRBV19 and J is TRBJ1-5; no clear D. Per the germline V gene, CDR1 is LNHDA and CDR2 is SQIVND (reference sequence). Trimming left V 9 bases short and J 4 bases short, with 13 bases between. The CDR3 covers 13 residues.

CDR3 loop: CASSPRGQGGGVETQYF. The CDR3 DNA reads as TGTGCCAGCTCACCAAGGGGGCAGGGAGGAGGAGTAGAGACCCAGTACTTC. The chain has TRBV18 and TRBJ2-5; tentative D call: TRBD1 (7 bases). Germline V gene sequence: CDR1 KGHSH, CDR2 LQKENI. Trimming cost V 2 bases and J 4 bases, with 20 bases left between them. This CDR3 spans 17 amino acids.

The V call is TRBV5-1, the J call TRBJ2-5; perhaps TRBD1 as D (6 bases). This CDR3 has 14 amino acids. CDR1 and CDR2 (germline): SGHRS, YFSETQ. Trimming took off 0 bases at V and 4 bases at J, with 10 bases between the two ends. The CDR3 sequence is CASSLVAGAETQYF. The CDR3 DNA reads TGCGCCAGCAGCTTGGTGGCAGGGGCAGAGACCCAGTACTTC.